Listed here are 23 T cell receptor beta chains from one sample, sequenced in a study of cytomegalovirus exposure and HLA in healthy donors. Use of 60 Vbeta and 13 Jbeta primers characterized the PCR. Only in-frame clones appear in the TCRdb table, and some are missing; sequencing was by immunoSEQ multiplex PCR. The data show some 130,000 clones, about four fifths seen once. Sequencing was carried out using PBMCs. These receptors came from a man aged 18 to 29 in good health and CMV-seronegative.

This clone appeared a single time. This rearrangement joins TRBV29-1 to TRBJ2-7; 10 bases are shared with TRBD1. CDR1 SQVTM and CDR2 ANQGSEA come from the germline V gene. Trimming removed 6 bases from V and 4 bases from J; junction bases left unmatched: 9. CDR3 length: 14 residues. CDR3 nucleotide sequence: TGCAGCGTCGCTCCTGGGACAGGGGATTACGAGCAGTACTTC. It specifies CSVAPGTGDYEQYF.

CDR3 region: CASSFHDSTNTGELFF. Here the CDR3 DNA reads TGTGCCAGCAGCTTCCATGACAGCACTAATACCGGGGAGCTGTTTTTT. The chain joins TRBV7-9 to TRBJ2-2; tentative D call: TRBD1 (5 bases). The ends were cut back, 3 bases at V and 5 bases at J, with 16 bases in the middle. The CDR3 contains 16 residues. CDR1 and CDR2 (germline): SEHNR, FQNEAQ (reference sequence).

The sample holds a few counts of this clone. The rearrangement uses TRBV2 and TRBJ1-1; perhaps TRBD1 as D (6 bases). Germline V CDR1 and CDR2: SNHLY, FYNNEI. The CDR3 consists of 13 residues. Trimming took 6 bases from V and 2 from J, leaving 10 bases between them. In DNA, the CDR3 is TGTGCCAGCAGCAACAGGGAAAACACTGAAGCTTTCTTT. Translated: CASSNRENTEAFF.

The chain uses TRBV18 and TRBJ1-6; D is uncertain. Germline CDR1 and CDR2: KGHSH and LQKENI. With 2 bases removed from V and 7 bases from J, the gap between germline ends came to 12 bases. The CDR3 extends over 15 amino acids. Here the CDR3 DNA reads TGTGCCAGCTCACCAGGCCAGGCGACGAATTCACCCCTCCACTTT. It is translated as CASSPGQATNSPLHF.

The chain couples TRBV5-8 to TRBJ2-4; TRBD1 might be the D (5 bases). The CDR3 runs 16 residues. CDR1 SGHTS and CDR2 YDEGEE come from the germline V gene. V shed 4 bases and J shed 0 bases, with 14 bases lying between them. The CDR3 loop reads CASSPDNGLAKNIQYF. In DNA, the CDR3 is TGTGCCAGCAGCCCGGACAACGGCCTAGCCAAAAACATTCAGTACTTC.

The genes are TRBV5-1 and TRBJ2-2, with a tentative D call TRBD2 (5 bases). This CDR3 region has 13 residues. V dropped 1 base and J dropped 6 bases, with 7 bases sitting between them. Germline V gene sequence: CDR1 SGHRS, CDR2 YFSETQ. CDR3 region: CASSLMEAGELFF. In DNA form, the CDR3 reads TGCGCCAGCAGCTTGATGGAGGCCGGGGAGCTGTTTTTT.

V is TRBV27 and J is TRBJ2-7, with 8 bases matching TRBD2. V lost 4 bases to trimming and J lost 7 bases; unmatched junction nucleotides: 15. The CDR3 has 16 amino acids. Germline V gives CDR1 MNHEY, CDR2 SMNVEV (reference sequence). The CDR3 is CASSSMEAGVYGEQYF. The CDR3 bases are TGTGCCAGCAGTTCGATGGAAGCGGGAGTTTATGGTGAGCAGTACTTC.

The chain combines TRBV20-1 with TRBJ2-1; D remains unclear. This CDR3 is built from 10 residues. From germline, CDR1 is DFQATT and CDR2 SNEGSKA (reference sequence). V was cut by 6 bases and J by 7 bases, with 7 bases left in between. The CDR3 coding sequence is TGCAGTGCATGGCAAAATGAGCAGTTCTTC. It specifies CSAWQNEQFF.

The rearrangement links TRBV30 to TRBJ1-5; no clear D. The CDR3 extends over 13 amino acids. The germline CDR1 and CDR2 sequences are GTSNPN and SVGIG (reference sequence). V was shortened by 1 base and J by 4 bases, with 8 bases between the two germline ends. CDR3 sequence: CAWSGDWNQPQHF. Written as DNA, the CDR3 is TGTGCCTGGAGTGGAGACTGGAATCAGCCCCAGCATTTT.

This chain joins TRBV10-2 and TRBJ1-2, with D possibly being TRBD1 (5 bases). The CDR3 totals 13 residues. Germline CDR1 and CDR2: WSHSY and SAAADI. The ends were cut back, 8 bases at V and 2 bases at J, with 12 bases in the middle. The CDR3 loop reads CASARDFNYGYTF. Here the CDR3 DNA reads TGCGCCAGCGCCAGGGACTTCAACTATGGCTACACCTTC.

The chain is built from TRBV7-2 and TRBJ2-4; the D is unclear. This CDR3 comprises 12 residues. CDR1 SGHTA and CDR2 FQGNSA come from the germline V gene. Trimming removed 3 bases at V and 4 bases at J, with 4 bases between. This CDR3 is CASSFLKNIQYF. The CDR3 bases are TGTGCCAGCAGCTTTCTAAAAAACATTCAGTACTTC.

This clone was detected a few times. J is TRBJ1-5 and V is TRBV6-1, with TRBD1 matching 7 bases. V dropped 6 bases and J dropped 4; count of bases not matched to a gene: 6. The length of the CDR3 is 14 residues. The V gene's germline CDR1 is MNHNS and CDR2 SASEGT. The CDR3 sequence: CASRGTGANQPQHF. CDR3 nucleotide sequence: TGTGCCAGCAGGGGAACAGGGGCTAATCAGCCCCAGCATTTT.

The CDR3 DNA is TGCGCCAGCAGCTTGGGGACTAGCGAGTACAATGAGCAGTTCTTC. Translated, it gives CASSLGTSEYNEQFF. V gene TRBV5-1 combines with J gene TRBJ2-1, with 9 bases fitting TRBD2. The CDR3 extends over 15 amino acids. The germline V gene encodes CDR1 SGHRS and CDR2 YFSETQ. V shed 0 bases, J shed 4 bases, and the junction held 2 bases outside the gene matches.

The chain employs TRBV18 and TRBJ2-1; 9 bases match TRBD1. From germline, CDR1 is KGHSH and CDR2 LQKENI. Trimming took 6 bases from V and 4 from J; bases not matched to a gene: 10. This CDR3 is 16 amino acids long. DNA of the CDR3: TGTGCCAGCTCTCGGACCGGGACAGGGATTTACAATGAGCAGTTCTTC. This gives the protein CASSRTGTGIYNEQFF.

This chain links TRBV10-3 with TRBJ2-7; TRBD2 matches at 10 bases. Per the germline V gene, CDR1 is ENHRY and CDR2 is SYGVKD. The J segment lost 1 base and the V segment lost 3 bases, leaving 6 bases of the junction unmatched. The CDR3 totals 16 residues. The DNA of the CDR3 is TGTGCCATCAGTGATTCTAGCGGGAGAGGGTCCTACGAGCAGTACTTC. Translation gives CAISDSSGRGSYEQYF.

This clone was observed a handful of times. The chain joins TRBV9 to TRBJ2-2, with 15 bases matching TRBD2. The germline gives CDR1 SGDLS, CDR2 YYNGEE. The V gene end was trimmed by 4 bases and the J gene end by 5 bases; junction bases not matched to a gene: 3. The CDR3 length is 16 residues. The DNA for the CDR3 is TGTGCCAGCAGCTATGGACTAGCGGGAGGGACCGGGGAGCTGTTTTTT. Protein sequence: CASSYGLAGGTGELFF.

The chain recombines TRBV30 with TRBJ2-3, with TRBD1 identical over 7 bases. Trimming removed 1 base from V and 0 bases from J; junction bases left unmatched: 7. This CDR3 is 16 amino acids long. In germline, CDR1 is GTSNPN, CDR2 SVGIG (reference sequence). CDR3 coding DNA: TGTGCCTGGAGTGGGGGGACAGCCACTAGCACAGATACGCAGTATTTT. Translation gives CAWSGGTATSTDTQYF.

This sequence joins TRBV5-6 and TRBJ2-6, with D perhaps TRBD1 (5 bases). Germline lookup yields CDR1 SGHDT and CDR2 YYEEEE. This CDR3 region has 17 residues. V was trimmed by 1 base and J by 0 bases, leaving 11 bases between them. This CDR3 is CASSLKQAPSGANVLTF. The CDR3 region has the DNA TGTGCCAGCAGCTTGAAACAGGCGCCCTCTGGGGCCAACGTCCTGACTTTC.

The chain combines TRBV7-3 with TRBJ2-2; perhaps TRBD2 as D (6 bases). Between the trimmed V and J ends, which lost 4 bases and 4 bases, there was a span of 10 bases. Germline loops: CDR1 SGHTA, CDR2 FQGTGA. The CDR3 extends over 14 amino acids. In DNA form, the CDR3 reads TGTGCCAGCAGCTCGACAGCGGGCACCGGGGAGCTGTTTTTT. Translation gives CASSSTAGTGELFF.

This chain joins TRBV27 and TRBJ2-1, with unresolved D. The V end was cut by 3 bases, the J end by 4 bases, with 4 bases between. The length of the CDR3 is 12 residues. Looked up from germline, CDR1 is MNHEY and CDR2 is SMNVEV (reference sequence). CDR3 sequence: CASSFGYNEQFF. CDR3 bases: TGTGCCAGCAGTTTCGGTTACAATGAGCAGTTCTTC.

This clone was found once. The rearrangement joins TRBV10-1 to TRBJ2-3, with D possibly matching TRBD2 (6 bases). The V gene's germline CDR1 is WNHNN and CDR2 SYGVQD (reference sequence). Trimming left V 0 bases short and J 5 bases short, with 15 bases between. The CDR3 loop spans 16 amino acids. The CDR3 spells CASSESDGGSQDTQYF. CDR3 coding DNA: TGCGCCAGCAGTGAGTCGGATGGAGGGAGCCAAGATACGCAGTATTTT.

This rearrangement joins TRBV9 to TRBJ2-1; D perhaps matches TRBD1 (5 bases). The germline gives CDR1 SGDLS, CDR2 YYNGEE. The CDR3 is 16 amino acids. V lost 0 bases to trimming and J lost 0 bases, with 10 bases between them. CDR3 region: CASSVGLDSSYNEQFF. DNA for the CDR3: TGTGCCAGCAGCGTAGGCCTAGACAGCTCCTACAATGAGCAGTTCTTC.

V usage is TRBV7-2 and J usage is TRBJ2-7; D gene uncertain. Germline V CDR1 and CDR2: SGHTA, FQGNSA. Trimming removed 6 bases at V and 3 bases at J, with 21 bases between. The CDR3 spans 16 residues. The CDR3 region is CASSHSTLVMGYEQYF. The CDR3 region has the DNA TGTGCCAGCAGTCATAGTACGCTAGTAATGGGCTACGAGCAGTACTTC.